The next 22 T cell receptor beta chains were all read from a single sample in a study of cytomegalovirus exposure and HLA in healthy donors. The PCR ran on 60 Vbeta and 13 Jbeta primers. Produced via immunoSEQ multiplex PCR; TCRdb's table is partial and in-frame only. The sample lists 100,000 to 130,000 clones, 65% to 85% occurring once. The sequenced material came from PBMCs. Receptors were obtained from a man aged 18 to 30 in good health and CMV-seronegative.

The rearrangement joins TRBV6-5 to TRBJ1-1; D call uncertain. The germline gives CDR1 MNHEY, CDR2 SVGAGI. V was cut by 10 bases and J by 1 base, with 13 bases left in between. There are 13 residues in the CDR3. The CDR3 DNA follows: TGTGCCACAACCCTTACCAGGAACACTGAAGCTTTCTTT. It yields the protein CATTLTRNTEAFF.

The genes are TRBV7-6 and TRBJ2-7; possibly TRBD1 for D (5 bases). V gave up 1 base and J gave up 6 bases, with 13 bases separating them. Germline-derived CDR1 and CDR2 are SGHVS and FNYEAQ. CDR3 size: 14 residues. The CDR3, as DNA: TGTGCCAGCAGCTTAGGTCACTGGGGCGGCGAGCAGTACTTC. The encoded protein is CASSLGHWGGEQYF.

J is TRBJ1-1 and V is TRBV5-1, with D maybe TRBD1 (5 bases). CDR3 length equals 15 residues. V lost 0 bases, J lost 1 base, and 10 bases lay in between. Germline assignment: CDR1 SGHRS and CDR2 YFSETQ. The CDR3 sequence is CASSLGWGTNTEAFF. In nucleotides, the CDR3 is TGCGCCAGCAGCTTGGGTTGGGGCACGAACACTGAAGCTTTCTTT.

The chain uses TRBV5-1 and TRBJ1-1, with TRBD1 matching over 8 bases. This CDR3 has 14 amino acids. After removal of 7 bases from V and 4 bases from J, the junction contained 9 bases not matched to a gene. Per germline, CDR1 SGHRS and CDR2 YFSETQ. For the CDR3, the DNA is TGCGCCAGCGGGACTGGACAGGGAGGCACTGAAGCTTTCTTT. Its protein is CASGTGQGGTEAFF.

The chain recombines TRBV5-4 with TRBJ2-2; 8 positions match TRBD2. Germline V gene data show CDR1 as SGHNT and CDR2 as YYREEE (reference sequence). This CDR3 comprises 15 residues. V lost 0 bases to trimming and J lost 5 bases; unmatched junction nucleotides: 3. CDR3 in amino acids: CASSLVAGRTGELFF. The CDR3 DNA reads TGTGCCAGCAGCTTGGTAGCGGGGCGAACCGGGGAGCTGTTTTTT.

This chain uses TRBV23-1 with TRBJ2-2; possibly TRBD2 for D (7 bases). TRBV23-1 belongs to the ORF category, with a function that is uncertain. Trimming removed 4 bases from V and 5 bases from J, with 17 bases in between. This CDR3 is 16 amino acids long. CDR3 bases: TGCGCCAGCAGTCCGACGGGGGAGGGGGTAACCGGGGAGCTGTTTTTT. It translates to CASSPTGEGVTGELFF.

This clone was found a few times. CDR3 region: CASRPSEIYGYTF. CDR3 DNA: TGTGCCAGCAGACCAAGTGAGATCTATGGCTACACCTTC. V usage is TRBV5-4 and J usage is TRBJ1-2; D is uncertain. The CDR3 is 13 amino acids. The germline gives CDR1 SGHNT, CDR2 YYREEE (reference sequence). V lost 5 bases and J lost 4, with 12 bases in between.

The chain employs TRBV29-1 and TRBJ2-2; tentatively, D is TRBD1 (6 bases). Trimming stripped 4 bases from V and 1 base from J, with 16 bases between. This CDR3 comprises 16 residues. Germline assignment: CDR1 SQVTM and CDR2 ANQGSEA. The chain's CDR3 is CSVVWETGQNTGELFF. CDR3 sequence (DNA): TGCAGCGTTGTCTGGGAGACAGGACAGAACACCGGGGAGCTGTTTTTT.

The chain uses TRBV5-4 and TRBJ2-2; 8 bases line up with TRBD2. Germline loops: CDR1 SGHNT, CDR2 YYREEE (reference sequence). The CDR3 consists of 15 residues. The trim removed 0 bases at V and 4 bases at J, leaving 2 bases unmatched. CDR3 nucleotides: TGTGCCAGCAGCTTGGGGACTAGCCTCACCGGGGAGCTGTTTTTT. Its translation: CASSLGTSLTGELFF.

The chain joins TRBV4-1 to TRBJ2-1, with no clear D. This CDR3 region has 15 residues. Deletions cut 1 base from V and 0 bases from J, with 7 bases between. Germline CDR1 and CDR2: MGHRA and YSYEKL. CDR3 in amino acids: CASSQGLVSYNEQFF. DNA for the CDR3: TGCGCCAGCAGCCAAGGTCTAGTCTCCTACAATGAGCAGTTCTTC.

The CDR3 DNA reads TGTGCCAGCAGTTTAACTAGCTCCTACAATGAGCAGTTCTTC. Residues: CASSLTSSYNEQFF. The chain employs TRBV27 and TRBJ2-1, with a weak D call TRBD2 (5 bases). CDR1 and CDR2 (germline): MNHEY, SMNVEV (reference sequence). This CDR3 region has 14 residues. V lost 2 bases and J lost 0, with 5 bases in between.

V usage is TRBV27 and J usage is TRBJ2-3; a weak D match, TRBD2 (6 bases). CDR1 and CDR2 from the germline V gene are MNHEY and SMNVEV (reference sequence). The CDR3 totals 15 residues. Deletions cut 3 bases from V and 6 bases from J, with 16 bases between. CDR3 region: CASSLGGVPQDTQYF. CDR3 DNA: TGTGCCAGCAGTTTGGGAGGCGTCCCACAGGATACGCAGTATTTT.

As to this clone: The CDR3 end shows no conserved phenylalanine or tryptophan, and so a read error is likely. Because the CDR3's place on the DNA is in doubt, the DNA is left out and the CDR3 is given as listed by TCRdb. The chain combines TRBV5-6 with TRBJ1-2; the table names TRBD1, a call not compared with the DNA. The CDR3 contains 10 residues when both ends are counted. Germline V gene data show CDR1 as SGHDT and CDR2 as YYEEEE. This CDR3 reads CASSTTQASL.

The rearrangement links TRBV2 to TRBJ2-1, with 7 bases that match TRBD1. This CDR3 is built from 14 residues. The germline V gene encodes CDR1 SNHLY and CDR2 FYNNEI. With V trimmed by 6 bases and J by 3 bases, 5 bases remained unmatched. CDR3 nucleotide sequence: TGTGCCAGCAGGGACAGGTTCCTCTACAATGAGCAGTTCTTC. Protein: CASRDRFLYNEQFF.

Only a few counts were recorded for this clone. This sequence joins TRBV6-1 and TRBJ1-1; 8 bases line up with TRBD1. The length of the CDR3 is 14 residues. In germline, CDR1 is MNHNS, CDR2 SASEGT. V lost 6 bases to trimming and J lost 8 bases; unmatched junction nucleotides: 11. The CDR3: CASREYRGNSEAFF. The CDR3 DNA is TGTGCCAGCAGAGAATACAGGGGGAATTCCGAAGCTTTCTTT.

The chain has TRBV5-1 and TRBJ2-5, with D possibly TRBD1 on 6 matching bases. The CDR3 totals 15 residues. V was trimmed by 3 bases and J by 3 bases, leaving 15 bases between them. Germline values: CDR1 SGHRS, CDR2 YFSETQ. CDR3 sequence reads: CASSSLPDSKETQYF. CDR3 DNA: TGCGCCAGCAGCTCCCTCCCGGACAGTAAAGAGACCCAGTACTTC.

The genes are TRBV28 and TRBJ2-6, with a possible D match to TRBD1 (5 bases). Trimming left V 5 bases short and J 0 bases short, with 17 bases between. Germline loops: CDR1 MDHEN, CDR2 SYDVKM. The CDR3 is 18 amino acids. CDR3 in DNA: TGTGCCAGCAGTCCGCGGCAAGGACAAATCTCTGGGGCCAACGTCCTGACTTTC. Amino acids: CASSPRQGQISGANVLTF.

The V gene is TRBV10-2, the J gene TRBJ2-3, with 7 positions matching TRBD1. The CDR3 spans 13 residues. Trimming took 9 bases from V and 4 from J; bases not matched to a gene: 7. In germline, CDR1 is WSHSY, CDR2 SAAADI. CDR3 coding DNA: TGCGCCAGTTCGACAGGGTTCGCAGATACGCAGTATTTT. Encoded protein: CASSTGFADTQYF.

This clone occurred once. This chain connects TRBV27 to TRBJ1-3; D gene uncertain. V gave up 2 bases and J gave up 4 bases, with 6 bases separating them. Per the germline V gene, CDR1 is MNHEY and CDR2 is SMNVEV (reference sequence). The CDR3 is 13 amino acids. DNA for the CDR3: TGTGCCAGCAGTTTACGGTTCGGAAACACCATATATTTT. Amino acids: CASSLRFGNTIYF.

Only one count was recorded for this clone. V is TRBV18 and J is TRBJ2-7; 8 bases line up with TRBD1. V dropped 5 bases and J dropped 4; count of bases not matched to a gene: 7. Germline values: CDR1 KGHSH, CDR2 LQKENI. This CDR3 is built from 14 residues. The CDR3 reads CASSELDRVYEQYF. As DNA, the CDR3 is TGTGCCAGCTCAGAACTGGACAGGGTTTACGAGCAGTACTTC. The full variable domain, in which reference TRBV18 and TRBJ2-7 provide the parts outside the CDR3, is NAGVMQNPRHLVRRRGQEARLRCSPMKGHSHVYWYRQLPEEGLKFMVYLQKENIIDESGMPKERFSAEFPKEGPSILRIQQVVRGDSAAYFCASSELDRVYEQYFGPGTRLTVT.

The chain couples TRBV19 to TRBJ2-5, with 11 bases aligning to TRBD2. The germline V gene has CDR1 LNHDA and CDR2 SQIVND (reference sequence). This CDR3 comprises 13 residues. The J segment lost 2 bases and the V segment lost 9 bases, leaving 2 bases of the junction unmatched. The CDR3 DNA follows: TGTGCCAGCCGACTAGCGGGGCAAGAGACCCAGTACTTC. Its protein product is CASRLAGQETQYF. Complete variable domain (other parts from reference TRBV19 and TRBJ2-5): DGGITQSPKYLFRKEGQNVTLSCEQNLNHDAMYWYRQDPGQGLRLIYYSQIVNDFQKGDIAEGYSVSREKKESFPLTVTSAQKNPTAFYLCASRLAGQETQYFGPGTRLLVL.

The chain combines TRBV14 with TRBJ2-1; D gene uncertain. With 2 bases removed from V and 7 bases from J, the gap between germline ends came to 12 bases. Germline CDR1 and CDR2: SGHDN and FVKESK. The CDR3 runs 14 residues. The DNA of the CDR3 is TGTGCCAGCAGCCAATTGACACCGAAGAATGAGCAGTTCTTC. This encodes CASSQLTPKNEQFF.